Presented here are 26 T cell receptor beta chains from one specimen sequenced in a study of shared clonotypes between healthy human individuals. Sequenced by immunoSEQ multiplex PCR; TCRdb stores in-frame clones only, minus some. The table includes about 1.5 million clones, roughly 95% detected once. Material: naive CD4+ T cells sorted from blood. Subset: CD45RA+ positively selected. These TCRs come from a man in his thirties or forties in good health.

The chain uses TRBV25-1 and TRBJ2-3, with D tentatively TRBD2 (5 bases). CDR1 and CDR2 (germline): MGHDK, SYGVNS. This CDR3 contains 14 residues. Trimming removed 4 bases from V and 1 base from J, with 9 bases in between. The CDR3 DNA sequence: TGTGCCAGCAGTGTTCTGGGAGGCACAGATACGCAGTATTTT. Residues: CASSVLGGTDTQYF.

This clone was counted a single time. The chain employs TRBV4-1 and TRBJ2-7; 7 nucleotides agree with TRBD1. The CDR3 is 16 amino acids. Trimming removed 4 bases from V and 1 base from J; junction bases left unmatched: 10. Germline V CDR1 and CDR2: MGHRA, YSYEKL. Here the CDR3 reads CASSPLGQKKSYEQYF. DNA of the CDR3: TGCGCCAGCAGCCCCTTGGGACAGAAAAAATCCTACGAGCAGTACTTC.

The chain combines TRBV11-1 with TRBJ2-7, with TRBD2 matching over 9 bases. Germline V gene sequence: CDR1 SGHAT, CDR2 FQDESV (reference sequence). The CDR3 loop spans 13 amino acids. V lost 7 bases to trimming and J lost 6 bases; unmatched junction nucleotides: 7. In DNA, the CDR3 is TGTGCCAGCACCGGGACTAGCCAACTCGAGCAGTACTTC. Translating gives CASTGTSQLEQYF.

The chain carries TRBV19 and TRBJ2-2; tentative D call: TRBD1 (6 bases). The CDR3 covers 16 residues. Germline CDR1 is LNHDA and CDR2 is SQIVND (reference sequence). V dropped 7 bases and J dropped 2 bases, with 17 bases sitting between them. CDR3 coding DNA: TGTGCCAGTAACAACCGGGACAACCGAAACACCGGGGAGCTGTTTTTT. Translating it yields CASNNRDNRNTGELFF.

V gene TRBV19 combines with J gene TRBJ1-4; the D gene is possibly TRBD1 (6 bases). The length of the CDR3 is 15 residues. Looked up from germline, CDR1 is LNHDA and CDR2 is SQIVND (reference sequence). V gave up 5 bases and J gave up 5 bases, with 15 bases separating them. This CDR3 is CASSSRTALNEKLFF. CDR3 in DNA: TGTGCCAGTAGTTCCCGGACAGCATTGAATGAAAAACTGTTTTTT.

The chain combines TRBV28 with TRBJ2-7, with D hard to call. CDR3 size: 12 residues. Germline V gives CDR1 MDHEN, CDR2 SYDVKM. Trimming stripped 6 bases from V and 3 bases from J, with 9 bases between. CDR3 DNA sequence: TGTGCCAGCAGACAGACGGGCTACGAGCAGTACTTC. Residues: CASRQTGYEQYF.

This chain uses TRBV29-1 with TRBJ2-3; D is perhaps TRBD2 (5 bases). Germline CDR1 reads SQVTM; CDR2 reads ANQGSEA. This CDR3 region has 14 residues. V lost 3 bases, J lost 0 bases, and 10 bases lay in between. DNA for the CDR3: TGCAGCGTTGAGGCGGGCCCTAGCACAGATACGCAGTATTTT. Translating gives CSVEAGPSTDTQYF.

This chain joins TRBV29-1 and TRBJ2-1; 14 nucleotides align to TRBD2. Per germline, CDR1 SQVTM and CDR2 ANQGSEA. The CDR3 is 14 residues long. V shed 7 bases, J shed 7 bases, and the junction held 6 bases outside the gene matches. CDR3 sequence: CSAGTSGSRNEQFF. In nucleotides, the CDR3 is TGCAGCGCTGGGACTAGCGGGAGTAGGAATGAGCAGTTCTTC.

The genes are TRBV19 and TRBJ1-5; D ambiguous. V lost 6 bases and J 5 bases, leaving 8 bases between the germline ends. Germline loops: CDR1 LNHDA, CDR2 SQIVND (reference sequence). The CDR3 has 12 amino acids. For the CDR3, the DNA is TGTGCCAGTAGCAGAGGGTATCAGCCCCAGCATTTT. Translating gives CASSRGYQPQHF.

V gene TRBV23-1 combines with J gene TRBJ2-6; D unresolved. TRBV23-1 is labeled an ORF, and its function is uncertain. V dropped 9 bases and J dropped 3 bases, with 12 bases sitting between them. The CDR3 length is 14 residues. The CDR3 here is CARTEILGANVLTF. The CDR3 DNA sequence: TGCGCCAGAACTGAGATACTTGGGGCCAACGTCCTGACTTTC.

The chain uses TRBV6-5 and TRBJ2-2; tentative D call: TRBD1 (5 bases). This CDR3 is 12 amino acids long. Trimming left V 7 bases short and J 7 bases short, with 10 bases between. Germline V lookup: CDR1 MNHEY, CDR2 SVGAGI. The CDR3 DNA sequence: TGTGCCAGCAACCAGGGAAGCGGGGAGCTGTTTTTT. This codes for CASNQGSGELFF.

The CDR3 sequence is CASSLAMTGTGGVYTQYF. As DNA, the CDR3 is TGTGCCAGCAGCTTAGCGATGACCGGGACAGGGGGGGTTTATACGCAGTATTTT. The chain is built from TRBV7-2 and TRBJ2-3; 11 nucleotides line up with TRBD1. V shed 0 bases and J 7 bases; nucleotides not matched to a gene: 12. This CDR3 has 18 amino acids. Per germline, CDR1 SGHTA and CDR2 FQGNSA.

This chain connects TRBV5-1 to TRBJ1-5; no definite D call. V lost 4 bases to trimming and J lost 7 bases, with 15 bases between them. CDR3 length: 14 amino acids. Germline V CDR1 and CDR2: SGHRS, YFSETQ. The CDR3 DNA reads TGCGCCAGCAGCCTAGAGCCCTTGGGGCAGCCCCAGCATTTT. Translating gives CASSLEPLGQPQHF.

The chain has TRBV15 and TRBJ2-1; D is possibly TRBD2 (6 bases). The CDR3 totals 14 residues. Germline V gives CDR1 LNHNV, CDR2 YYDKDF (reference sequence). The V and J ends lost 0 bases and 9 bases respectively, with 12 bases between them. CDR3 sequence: CATSRDGTSGEQFF. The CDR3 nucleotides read TGTGCCACCAGCAGAGACGGGACTTCTGGTGAGCAGTTCTTC. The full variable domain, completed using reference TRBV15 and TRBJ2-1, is DAMVIQNPRYQVTQFGKPVTLSCSQTLNHNVMYWYQQKSSQAPKLLFHYYDKDFNNEADTPDNFQSRRPNTSFCFLDIRSPGLGDTAMYLCATSRDGTSGEQFFGPGTRLTVL.

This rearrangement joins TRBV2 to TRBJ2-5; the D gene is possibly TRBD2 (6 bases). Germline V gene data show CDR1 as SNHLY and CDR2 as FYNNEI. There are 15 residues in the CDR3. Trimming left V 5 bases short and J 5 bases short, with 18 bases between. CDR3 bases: TGTGCCAGCAGTTCCGGGACTCTCCCGGGGGAGACCCAGTACTTC. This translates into CASSSGTLPGETQYF.

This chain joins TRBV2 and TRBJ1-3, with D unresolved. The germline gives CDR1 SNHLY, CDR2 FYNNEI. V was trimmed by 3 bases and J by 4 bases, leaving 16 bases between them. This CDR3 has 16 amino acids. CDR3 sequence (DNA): TGTGCCAGCAGTGAGGGTGCGGGATCTGGGGGAAACACCATATATTTT. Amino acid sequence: CASSEGAGSGGNTIYF.

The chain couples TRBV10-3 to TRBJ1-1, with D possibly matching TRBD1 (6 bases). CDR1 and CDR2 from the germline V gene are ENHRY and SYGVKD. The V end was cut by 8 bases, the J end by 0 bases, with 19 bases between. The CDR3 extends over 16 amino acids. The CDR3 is CAIRGAEGTMNTEAFF. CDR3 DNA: TGTGCCATCCGAGGAGCGGAAGGGACAATGAACACTGAAGCTTTCTTT.

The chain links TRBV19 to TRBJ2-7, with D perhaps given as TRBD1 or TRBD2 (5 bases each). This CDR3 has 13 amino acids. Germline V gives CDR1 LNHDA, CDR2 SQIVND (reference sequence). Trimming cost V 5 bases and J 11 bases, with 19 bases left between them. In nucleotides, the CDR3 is TGTGCCAGTAGTGCACCGCAGACTGGGACGGAGTACTTC. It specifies CASSAPQTGTEYF.

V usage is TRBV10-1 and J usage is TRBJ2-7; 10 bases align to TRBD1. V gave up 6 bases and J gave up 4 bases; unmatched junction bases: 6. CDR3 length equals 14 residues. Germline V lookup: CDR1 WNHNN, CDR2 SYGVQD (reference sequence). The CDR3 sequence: CASSPGTGVYEQYF. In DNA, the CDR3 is TGCGCCAGCAGCCCCGGGACAGGGGTTTACGAGCAGTACTTC.

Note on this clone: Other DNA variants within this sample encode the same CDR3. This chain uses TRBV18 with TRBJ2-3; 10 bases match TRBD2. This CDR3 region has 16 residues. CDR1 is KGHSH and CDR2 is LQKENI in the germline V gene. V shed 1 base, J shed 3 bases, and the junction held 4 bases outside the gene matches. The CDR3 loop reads CASSPLASGSTDTQYF. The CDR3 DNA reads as TGTGCCAGCTCACCACTTGCTAGCGGGAGTACAGATACGCAGTATTTT.

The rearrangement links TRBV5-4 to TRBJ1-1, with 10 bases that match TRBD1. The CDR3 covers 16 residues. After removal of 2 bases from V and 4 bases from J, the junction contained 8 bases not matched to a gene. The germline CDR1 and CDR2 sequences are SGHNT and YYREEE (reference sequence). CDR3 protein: CASSFDRGLESTEAFF. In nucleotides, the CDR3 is TGTGCCAGCAGCTTTGACAGGGGGCTGGAGTCCACTGAAGCTTTCTTT.

CDR3 loop: CASSPRSSGMETQYF. DNA of the CDR3: TGTGCCAGCAGCCCCCGGAGCAGCGGGATGGAGACCCAGTACTTC. The V gene is TRBV7-9, the J gene TRBJ2-5, with 7 bases that match TRBD2. V lost 5 bases to trimming and J lost 5 bases; unmatched junction nucleotides: 11. Germline V gives CDR1 SEHNR, CDR2 FQNEAQ (reference sequence). This CDR3 comprises 15 residues.

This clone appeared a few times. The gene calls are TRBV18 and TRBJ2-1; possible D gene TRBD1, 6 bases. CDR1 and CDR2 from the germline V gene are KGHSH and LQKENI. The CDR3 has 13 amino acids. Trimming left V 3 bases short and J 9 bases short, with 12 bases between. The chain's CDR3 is CASSPSGTTEQFF. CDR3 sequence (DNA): TGTGCCAGCTCACCCTCTGGGACAACTGAGCAGTTCTTC.

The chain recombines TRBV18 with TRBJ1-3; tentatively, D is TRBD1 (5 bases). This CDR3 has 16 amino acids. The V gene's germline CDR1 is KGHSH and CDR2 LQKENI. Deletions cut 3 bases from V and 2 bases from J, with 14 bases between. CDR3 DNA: TGTGCCAGCTCACCGGGAAGAAGGGGCACTGGAAACACCATATATTTT. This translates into CASSPGRRGTGNTIYF.

The CDR3 loop reads CASSVDYEQYF. CDR3 DNA sequence: TGTGCCAGCAGCGTAGACTACGAGCAGTACTTC. The chain uses TRBV7-9 and TRBJ2-7; D is ambiguous. Germline V gives CDR1 SEHNR, CDR2 FQNEAQ (reference sequence). V was clipped by 5 bases and J by 3 bases, with 5 bases between them. The CDR3 sequence is 11 residues long.

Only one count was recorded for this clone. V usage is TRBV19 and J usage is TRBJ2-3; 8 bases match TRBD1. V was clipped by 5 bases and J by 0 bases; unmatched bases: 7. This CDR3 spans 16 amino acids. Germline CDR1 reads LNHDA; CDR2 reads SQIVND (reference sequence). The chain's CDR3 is CASSPRDRRSTDTQYF. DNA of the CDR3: TGTGCCAGTAGTCCTAGGGACAGGCGAAGCACAGATACGCAGTATTTT.